Listed here is a single T cell receptor (beta chain). This entry belongs to a study of blood T cell repertoires in COVID-19. The CDR3 is 14 residues long. The germline V gene encodes CDR1 SGHTA and CDR2 FQGNSA. V was shortened by 6 bases and J by 3 bases, with 12 bases between the two germline ends. Profiling relied on immunoSEQ multiplex PCR, and the TCRdb table lists in-frame clones only, not all of them. The sample lists a few hundred thousand clones, about four fifths occurring once. The sequenced material came from peripheral blood. The TCR comes from a person aged 65-85 years with COVID-19, enrolled during active disease. The V gene is TRBV7-2, the J gene TRBJ1-5, with a possible D match to TRBD1 (5 bases). The CDR3 loop reads CASREGVDNQPQHF. CDR3 DNA: TGTGCCAGCAGGGAAGGGGTGGACAATCAGCCCCAGCATTTT. Using reference TRBV7-2 and TRBJ1-5 for the parts outside the CDR3, the full variable domain is GAGVSQSPSNKVTEKGKDVELRCDPISGHTALYWYRQSLGQGLEFLIYFQGNSAPDKSGLPSDRFSAERTGGSVSTLTIQRTQQEDSAVYLCASREGVDNQPQHFGDGTRLSIL.